One and the same sample provided the 20 T cell receptor beta chains below, sequenced in a study of shared clonotypes between healthy human individuals. Repertoires were generated with immunoSEQ multiplex PCR, while TCRdb's copy carries only in-frame clones and drops some. The top ten clones hold around 0.14% of a sample with 2.5 million or so clones, about 92% of them seen once. Sequences were obtained from naive CD4+ T cells sorted from blood. The subset is: CD45RA+ positively selected. The receptor source for this set is a man between 18 and 35 years old in good health.

For this clone: Germline and junction disagree at one end, which may indicate a read error. The chain carries TRBV7-7 and TRBJ2-5; D is unresolved. This CDR3 contains 14 residues. Germline-derived CDR1 and CDR2 are SSHAT and FNYEAQ (reference sequence). CDR3 loop: CASSFVQSAETQYF. The CDR3 bases are TGTGCTAGCAGCTTCGTACAGTCGGCGGAGACCCAGTACTTC. Full variable domain (missing parts from reference TRBV7-7 and TRBJ2-5): GAGVSQSPRYKVTKRGQDVTLRCDPISSHATLYWYQQALGQGPEFLTYFNYEAQPDKSGLPSDRFSAERPEGSISTLTIQRTEQRDSAMYRCASSFVQSAETQYFGPGTRLLVL.

This chain joins TRBV9 and TRBJ2-5; no clear D. The length of the CDR3 is 16 residues. In germline, CDR1 is SGDLS, CDR2 YYNGEE. Trimming pared 0 bases from V and 2 bases from J, leaving 14 bases between. CDR3 DNA: TGTGCCAGCAGCGTAGCTACTCGGAGTCCTCAAGAGACCCAGTACTTC. It encodes CASSVATRSPQETQYF. The variable domain in full, completed from reference TRBV9 and TRBJ2-5, reads DSGVTQTPKHLITATGQRVTLRCSPRSGDLSVYWYQQSLDQGLQFLIQYYNGEERAKGNILERFSAQQFPDLHSELNLSSLELGDSALYFCASSVATRSPQETQYFGPGTRLLVL.

As to this clone: Other nucleotide sequences in the sample specify the same CDR3. The rearrangement links TRBV18 to TRBJ2-7; D call uncertain. There are 13 residues in the CDR3. The germline gives CDR1 KGHSH, CDR2 LQKENI. V shed 2 bases and J shed 4 bases, with 9 bases lying between them. In nucleotides, the CDR3 is TGTGCCAGCTCACCAAACAGAGTTTACGAGCAGTACTTC. It specifies CASSPNRVYEQYF.

This sequence joins TRBV27 and TRBJ1-1, with 7 positions matching TRBD1. With V trimmed by 5 bases and J by 1 base, 7 bases remained unmatched. This CDR3 has 15 residues. Germline CDR1 is MNHEY and CDR2 is SMNVEV (reference sequence). The CDR3: CASSTTGTANTEAFF. The DNA for the CDR3 is TGTGCCAGCAGTACAACCGGGACAGCGAACACTGAAGCTTTCTTT.

This sequence joins TRBV6-6 and TRBJ2-2; D uncertain. V gave up 2 bases and J gave up 4 bases, with 8 bases separating them. The CDR3 runs 14 residues. In germline, CDR1 is MNHNY, CDR2 SVGAGI (reference sequence). CDR3 protein: CASSYGSPTGELFF. The CDR3 DNA sequence: TGTGCCAGCAGTTACGGGTCTCCCACCGGGGAGCTGTTTTTT.

Worth noting for this clone: Other nucleotide sequences in the sample specify the same CDR3. The chain carries TRBV6-5 and TRBJ1-1, with no clear D. Germline V gene lookup returns CDR1 MNHEY and CDR2 SVGAGI. The CDR3 loop spans 11 amino acids. V lost 5 bases to trimming and J lost 3 bases, with 4 bases between them. The CDR3 sequence: CASSRDTEAFF. For the CDR3, the DNA is TGTGCCAGCAGTCGCGACACTGAAGCTTTCTTT.

The chain combines TRBV9 with TRBJ2-1, with a possible D match to TRBD1 (6 bases). From germline, CDR1 is SGDLS and CDR2 YYNGEE. Trimming cost V 0 bases and J 11 bases, with 18 bases left between them. This CDR3 has 15 amino acids. The CDR3 sequence: CASSVGQGNLVKQFF. The CDR3 coding sequence is TGTGCCAGCAGCGTAGGTCAGGGGAATTTAGTAAAGCAGTTCTTC.

The rearrangement links TRBV7-2 to TRBJ1-3; D uncertain. The CDR3 consists of 14 residues. V dropped 5 bases and J dropped 8 bases, with 16 bases sitting between them. Germline lookup yields CDR1 SGHTA and CDR2 FQGNSA. The CDR3 coding sequence is TGTGCCAGCAGCCCCGGAGGTTCTAAATACACCATATATTTT. Its protein product is CASSPGGSKYTIYF.

This clone was detected a few times. The gene calls are TRBV7-9 and TRBJ1-1; possibly TRBD1 for D (5 bases). V lost 4 bases and J lost 1, with 7 bases in between. CDR1 SEHNR and CDR2 FQNEAQ come from the germline V gene (reference sequence). The CDR3 runs 13 residues. CDR3: CASSSQANTEAFF. DNA for the CDR3: TGTGCCAGCAGCTCACAGGCGAACACTGAAGCTTTCTTT.

This clone was seen only once. The rearrangement joins TRBV10-3 to TRBJ2-1; D ambiguous. There are 12 residues in the CDR3. CDR1 and CDR2 from the germline V gene are ENHRY and SYGVKD. With 6 bases removed from V and 6 bases from J, the gap between germline ends came to 9 bases. As DNA, the CDR3 is TGTGCCATCAGGGACGAAGCCAATGAGCAGTTCTTC. Amino acid sequence: CAIRDEANEQFF.

V and J are TRBV9 and TRBJ2-5, with D maybe TRBD2 (5 bases). The CDR3 runs to 14 residues. The germline V and J ends were trimmed by 4 bases and 4 bases, with 14 bases remaining between them. Germline lookup yields CDR1 SGDLS and CDR2 YYNGEE. CDR3 amino acids: CASSLGVLGETQYF. The CDR3 nucleotides are TGTGCCAGCAGCCTCGGGGTCTTAGGAGAGACCCAGTACTTC. Drawing the rest from reference TRBV9 and TRBJ2-5, the complete variable domain is DSGVTQTPKHLITATGQRVTLRCSPRSGDLSVYWYQQSLDQGLQFLIQYYNGEERAKGNILERFSAQQFPDLHSELNLSSLELGDSALYFCASSLGVLGETQYFGPGTRLLVL.

The table lists this clone with a count of one. The J gene is TRBJ2-5, the V gene TRBV5-1; 14 positions match TRBD2. CDR1 is SGHRS and CDR2 is YFSETQ in the germline V gene. The CDR3 is 16 amino acids. With 5 bases clipped from V and 1 base from J, the junction kept 4 bases outside the gene matches. The DNA for the CDR3 is TGCGCCAGCAGTTTGACTAGCGGGGGGGCCCAAGAGACCCAGTACTTC. Translating it yields CASSLTSGGAQETQYF.

The chain employs TRBV6-6 and TRBJ1-1; TRBD1 might be the D (5 bases). V lost 0 bases, J lost 12 bases, and 14 bases lay in between. Germline V gene data show CDR1 as MNHNY and CDR2 as SVGAGI (reference sequence). The CDR3 runs 13 residues. The CDR3 DNA reads TGTGCCAGCAGTTACTCGGACAAGTCGAGGACTTTCTTT. Residues: CASSYSDKSRTFF.

Remarks on this clone: The sample holds other DNA sequences that translate to the same CDR3. The chain has TRBV30 and TRBJ1-3; D unresolved. The CDR3 consists of 12 residues. Trimming cost V 3 bases and J 4 bases, with 7 bases left between them. CDR1 is GTSNPN and CDR2 is SVGIG in the germline V gene (reference sequence). CDR3 residues: CAWSSSGNTIYF. The DNA of the CDR3 is TGTGCCTGGAGCTCAAGCGGAAACACCATATATTTT.

The genes are TRBV7-8 and TRBJ2-7; tentatively, D is TRBD1 (6 bases). Trimming removed 0 bases at V and 1 base at J, with 19 bases between. CDR1 and CDR2 from the germline V gene are SGHVS and FQNEAQ. CDR3 length: 18 residues. CDR3 in DNA: TGTGCCAGCAGCTTAGCCTCCTTTTCCGGGACAAAATCCTACGAGCAGTACTTC. This codes for CASSLASFSGTKSYEQYF. The complete variable domain, with remaining parts taken from reference TRBV7-8 and TRBJ2-7, reads GAGVSQSPRYKVAKRGQDVALRCDPISGHVSLFWYQQALGQGPEFLTYFQNEAQLDKSGLPSDRFFAERPEGSVSTLKIQRTQQEDSAVYLCASSLASFSGTKSYEQYFGPGTRLTVT.

The chain is built from TRBV28 and TRBJ1-2; D possibly corresponds to TRBD1 (5 bases). The CDR3 consists of 16 residues. The germline gives CDR1 MDHEN, CDR2 SYDVKM. V was trimmed by 5 bases and J by 1 base, leaving 17 bases between them. The CDR3 loop is CASSDTGRAFNYGYTF. For the CDR3, the DNA is TGTGCCAGCAGTGATACAGGCAGGGCCTTTAACTATGGCTACACCTTC.

V is TRBV18 and J is TRBJ2-7; D perhaps matches TRBD2 (5 bases). The germline V gene has CDR1 KGHSH and CDR2 LQKENI. V was trimmed by 4 bases and J by 7 bases, leaving 20 bases between them. This CDR3 is built from 15 residues. CDR3 loop: CASSRSGAAPGEQYF. DNA for the CDR3: TGTGCCAGCTCACGGAGCGGAGCCGCTCCTGGGGAGCAGTACTTC.

The chain joins TRBV7-8 to TRBJ1-1; D is uncertain. The CDR3 is 12 residues long. V lost 1 base to trimming and J lost 7 bases, with 7 bases between them. Per the germline V gene, CDR1 is SGHVS and CDR2 is FQNEAQ. CDR3 sequence: CASSLGGSEAFF. DNA for the CDR3: TGTGCCAGCAGCTTAGGCGGAAGTGAAGCTTTCTTT.

This rearrangement joins TRBV15 to TRBJ2-3; D unclear. V dropped 2 bases and J dropped 2 bases, with 8 bases sitting between them. The CDR3 runs 14 residues. Germline V gene sequence: CDR1 LNHNV, CDR2 YYDKDF (reference sequence). The CDR3 sequence is CATSRSKTTDTQYF. CDR3 sequence (DNA): TGTGCCACCAGCAGATCTAAGACCACAGATACGCAGTATTTT. The full variable domain, its missing parts supplied by reference TRBV15 and TRBJ2-3, is DAMVIQNPRYQVTQFGKPVTLSCSQTLNHNVMYWYQQKSSQAPKLLFHYYDKDFNNEADTPDNFQSRRPNTSFCFLDIRSPGLGDTAMYLCATSRSKTTDTQYFGPGTRLTVL.

The chain carries TRBV28 and TRBJ1-2, with 7 bases that match TRBD1. The CDR3 covers 13 residues. Germline loops: CDR1 MDHEN, CDR2 SYDVKM. Unmatched junction bases numbered 2, after V lost 6 bases and J lost 1 base. The CDR3 here is CASSGDSNYGYTF. The CDR3 nucleotides read TGTGCCAGCAGCGGGGACAGTAACTATGGCTACACCTTC.